This TCR beta chain appears in the sequencing data of a study of cytomegalovirus exposure and HLA in healthy donors. Points from the study as a whole: Among donors in an Asian-associated ancestry cluster, a later analysis reportedly found fewer N-insertions than the roughly 670-donor mean. Cytomegalovirus association was listed for about 170 TCR beta chains.

This clone is a singleton in its sample. What it binds is unknown. V was clipped by 0 bases and J by 10 bases, with 8 bases between them. In germline, CDR1 is SGDLS, CDR2 YYNGEE. The CDR3 is 12 residues long. PCR amplification relied on 60 Vbeta primers (plus 13 Jbeta primers). How the authors handled the data: In a later analysis, of about 80 million unique beta chains, roughly 11 million appeared in at least two donors. Produced via immunoSEQ multiplex PCR; TCRdb's table is partial and in-frame only. V, J and clone size reflect that table, while D and trimming were determined from the DNA. This table holds 150,000 to 200,000 clones, roughly 80% found once.

The sequenced sample consisted of PBMCs. V gene TRBV9 combines with J gene TRBJ1-5; no reliable D call. This TCR came from a man aged 18 to 29 in good health and CMV-seropositive. The CDR3 loop reads CASSVDGGPQHF. DNA for the CDR3: TGTGCCAGCAGCGTAGATGGCGGCCCCCAGCATTTT.